Listed below are T cell receptor beta chains from one sample, sequenced in a study of tumor-infiltrating lymphocytes in primary liver carcinoma. TCRdb re-called the multiplex PCR reads with MiXCR, one entry per CDR3 protein. The sample has under 130,000 distinct CDR3 sequences, roughly 80% seen once. Sequencing was carried out using liver tumor tissue from sampling region 3. These receptors originate from a man in his forties with primary liver carcinoma and hepatitis B virus infection. CDR3s include the opening cysteine and the closing phenylalanine or tryptophan. The D gene is left open where the match is weak. Clone size is not always given. Where it is, it says once, few, many or a class for expanded clones.

cdr3_aa: CASSYKPNGSYEQHF
cdr3_nt: TGTGCCAGCAGTTATAAGCCTAACGGCTCCTATGAGCAGCACTTC
clone_size: -
d_call: -
j_call: TRBJ2-7
v_call: TRBV6-2/TRBV6-3

cdr3_aa: CTNSYSMEGSTEAFF
cdr3_nt: TGTACCAACAGTTACTCGATGGAGGGCTCCACTGAAGCTTTCTTT
clone_size: -
d_call: -
j_call: TRBJ1-1
v_call: TRBV6-5

cdr3_aa: CASSSPQRNTGELFF
cdr3_nt: TGTGCCAGCAGCTCCCCGCAGAGAAACACCGGGGAGCTTTTTTTT
clone_size: -
d_call: -
j_call: TRBJ2-2
v_call: TRBV5-4

cdr3_aa: CASRVGTVRVEQFF
cdr3_nt: TGTGCCAGCAGGGTAGGGACAGTCCGGGTTGAGCAGTTCTTT
clone_size: -
d_call: TRBD1
j_call: TRBJ2-1
v_call: TRBV5-6

cdr3_aa: CASRSRGDGNTIYF
cdr3_nt: TGTGCCAGCAGATCGAGAGGGGATGGAAACACGATATATTTT
clone_size: -
d_call: -
j_call: TRBJ1-3
v_call: TRBV12-3/TRBV12-4

cdr3_aa: CVSSLPGHGGTGELFF
cdr3_nt: TGTGTCAGCAGTTTGCCGGGACACGGGGGAACCGGGGAGCTGTTTTTT
clone_size: -
d_call: -
j_call: TRBJ2-2
v_call: TRBV6-6

cdr3_aa: CARSEGTSGYEQYF
cdr3_nt: TGCGCCAGGAGTGAGGGGACTAGCGGATACGAACAGTACTTC
clone_size: -
d_call: TRBD2
j_call: TRBJ2-7
v_call: TRBV10-1

cdr3_aa: CASSPWTEGDTYTQYF
cdr3_nt: TGTGCCAGCAGCCCATGGACAGAGGGAGACACATATACGCAGTATTTT
clone_size: -
d_call: -
j_call: TRBJ2-3
v_call: TRBV11-2

cdr3_aa: CASITTGVYQETQYF
cdr3_nt: TGTGCCAGCATTACCACCGGGGTGTACCAAGAGACCCAGTACTTC
clone_size: -
d_call: -
j_call: TRBJ2-5
v_call: TRBV28

cdr3_aa: CASSQDMGLNEKLFF
cdr3_nt: TGCGCCAGCAGCCAAGACATGGGGTTAAATGAAAAACTGTTTTTT
clone_size: -
d_call: -
j_call: TRBJ1-4
v_call: TRBV4-1

cdr3_aa: CAGSLPGLTSEQYF
cdr3_nt: TGCGCCGGCAGCTTGCCGGGGCTTACCAGCGAGCAGTACTTC
clone_size: -
d_call: -
j_call: TRBJ2-7
v_call: TRBV5-4

cdr3_aa: CASTGGATTNTGELFF
cdr3_nt: TGTGCCAGCACCGGAGGGGCGACTACCAACACCGGGGAGCTGTTTTTT
clone_size: -
d_call: -
j_call: TRBJ2-2
v_call: TRBV6-2/TRBV6-3

cdr3_aa: CSEKGQVNTETFF
cdr3_nt: TGCAGCGAGAAGGGACAGGTGAACACTGAAACTTTCTTT
clone_size: -
d_call: TRBD1
j_call: TRBJ1-1
v_call: TRBV29-1

cdr3_aa: CASSSLVTSGGNDQFF
cdr3_nt: TGTGCCAGCAGCTCCTTAGTGACTAGCGGCGGGAATGACCAGTTCTTC
clone_size: -
d_call: TRBD2
j_call: TRBJ2-1
v_call: TRBV5-5

cdr3_aa: CAGSPYDRGPYEQYF
cdr3_nt: TGTGCCGGCAGCCCTTATGACAGGGGGCCCTACGAGCAGTACTTC
clone_size: -
d_call: TRBD1
j_call: TRBJ2-7
v_call: TRBV7-8

cdr3_aa: CACGYDQGNTEVFF
cdr3_nt: TGTGCCTGCGGTTACGACCAGGGAAACACTGAAGTTTTCTTT
clone_size: -
d_call: -
j_call: TRBJ1-1
v_call: TRBV6-2/TRBV6-3

cdr3_aa: CASSRRGPSYDEQFF
cdr3_nt: TGTGCCAGCAGCCGAAGGGGTCCTTCCTACGATGAGCAGTTCTTC
clone_size: -
d_call: -
j_call: TRBJ2-1
v_call: TRBV5-5

cdr3_aa: CASSLGIRGGTDTQYF
cdr3_nt: TGTGCCAGCAGCTTAGGAATTCGGGGGGGCACAGATACGCAGTATTTT
clone_size: -
d_call: TRBD2
j_call: TRBJ2-3
v_call: TRBV11-2

cdr3_aa: CSVFEQTNYGYTF
cdr3_nt: TGCAGCGTTTTCGAACAGACTAACTATGGCTACACTTTC
clone_size: -
d_call: -
j_call: TRBJ1-2
v_call: TRBV29-1

cdr3_aa: CANSLNRGSNQPQHF
cdr3_nt: TGTGCCAACAGTTTAAATCGGGGTAGCAATCAGCCCCAGCACTTT
clone_size: -
d_call: -
j_call: TRBJ1-5
v_call: TRBV12-3/TRBV12-4

cdr3_aa: CASSALGGAPNEQFF
cdr3_nt: TGCGCCAGCAGTGCATTAGGGGGAGCGCCCAATGAGCAGTTCTTC
clone_size: -
d_call: -
j_call: TRBJ2-1
v_call: TRBV10-1

cdr3_aa: CASSRTLVSHLHF
cdr3_nt: TGTGCCAGCAGCCGGACACTGGTTTCACATCTCCACTTC
clone_size: -
d_call: -
j_call: TRBJ1-6
v_call: TRBV11-1

cdr3_aa: CASSYSPYRDINQLQHF
cdr3_nt: TGTGCCAGCAGTTACTCCCCTTACAGGGATATCAATCAGCTCCAGCATTTT
clone_size: -
d_call: -
j_call: TRBJ1-5
v_call: TRBV6-2/TRBV6-3

cdr3_aa: CASSESRGHLIQYF
cdr3_nt: TGCGCCAGCAGTGAGTCCAGGGGTCATCTCATTCAGTACTTC
clone_size: many
d_call: -
j_call: TRBJ2-4
v_call: TRBV10-2

cdr3_aa: CNVSGTGASNTQYF
cdr3_nt: TGCAACGTTTCCGGGACAGGTGCGTCAAATACGCAGTATTTT
clone_size: -
d_call: TRBD1
j_call: TRBJ2-3
v_call: TRBV29-1

cdr3_aa: CASSMDRESGKLFF
cdr3_nt: TGTGCCAGCAGTATGGACAGGGAGAGTGGAAAACTGTTTTTT
clone_size: -
d_call: TRBD1
j_call: TRBJ1-4
v_call: TRBV6-1

cdr3_aa: CASSDRDRSATNEKLFF
cdr3_nt: TGTGCCAGCAGTGACCGGGACAGGAGTGCAACTAATGAAAAACTGTTCTTT
clone_size: -
d_call: TRBD1
j_call: TRBJ1-4
v_call: TRBV28

cdr3_aa: CASSLGGGNEPQHF
cdr3_nt: TGTGCCAGCAGCTTGGGAGGAGGCAATGAGCCTCAGCATTTT
clone_size: -
d_call: -
j_call: TRBJ1-5
v_call: TRBV5-4

cdr3_aa: CASSYEYEQYF
cdr3_nt: TGTGCCAGCAGTTACGAGTACGAGCAGTACTTC
clone_size: -
d_call: -
j_call: TRBJ2-7
v_call: TRBV5-6

cdr3_aa: CTSSLVPGVPYNEQFF
cdr3_nt: TGTACCAGCAGCTTGGTGCCGGGAGTCCCTTACAATGAGCAGTTCTTC
clone_size: -
d_call: -
j_call: TRBJ2-1
v_call: TRBV5-6

cdr3_aa: CAGSLSTVGDQKETQYF
cdr3_nt: TGTGCCGGCAGTCTCTCTACAGTGGGAGACCAAAAAGAGACCCAGTACTTC
clone_size: -
d_call: -
j_call: TRBJ2-5
v_call: TRBV6-2/TRBV6-3

cdr3_aa: CAGSGTGVRIDAFF
cdr3_nt: TGTGCCGGCAGTGGGACAGGGGTAAGGATTGATGCTTTCTTT
clone_size: -
d_call: TRBD1
j_call: TRBJ1-1
v_call: TRBV6-6

cdr3_aa: CASSLGGLNTEAFF
cdr3_nt: TGTGCTAGCAGTCTTGGGGGGTTGAACACTGAAGCTTTCTTT
clone_size: few
d_call: -
j_call: TRBJ1-1
v_call: TRBV12-3/TRBV12-4

cdr3_aa: CASMPGRTNEKLFF
cdr3_nt: TGTGCCAGCATGCCCGGACGGACTAATGAAAAACTGTTTTTT
clone_size: many
d_call: -
j_call: TRBJ1-4
v_call: TRBV25-1

cdr3_aa: CAISVDRGTEASF
cdr3_nt: TGTGCCATTAGTGTTGACCGGGGCACTGAAGCTTCCTTT
clone_size: -
d_call: -
j_call: TRBJ1-1
v_call: TRBV10-3

cdr3_aa: CSGTGRVNIEAFF
cdr3_nt: TGCAGCGGGACGGGACGGGTGAACATTGAAGCTTTCTTT
clone_size: -
d_call: -
j_call: TRBJ1-1
v_call: TRBV29-1

cdr3_aa: CASSTAGVGHEQYF
cdr3_nt: TGTGCCAGTAGTACCGCGGGAGTCGGGCACGAGCAGTACTTC
clone_size: -
d_call: TRBD2
j_call: TRBJ2-7
v_call: TRBV6-5

cdr3_aa: CASNLREGNSGGAYNEEFF
cdr3_nt: TGTGCCAGCAACTTGCGAGAAGGGAATAGCGGAGGGGCCTACAATGAGGAGTTCTTC
clone_size: -
d_call: -
j_call: TRBJ2-1
v_call: TRBV5-1

cdr3_aa: CASSWGGRNEHFF
cdr3_nt: TGTGCCAGCAGTTGGGGGGGGAGGAATGAGCACTTCTTC
clone_size: -
d_call: TRBD2
j_call: TRBJ2-1
v_call: TRBV6-5

cdr3_aa: CSVVFPGGRGNEQFF
cdr3_nt: TGCAGCGTTGTCTTCCCGGGAGGAAGAGGGAATGAGCAGTTCTTC
clone_size: many
d_call: TRBD2
j_call: TRBJ2-1
v_call: TRBV29-1

cdr3_aa: CASSSRSSNRPQHF
cdr3_nt: TGTGCCAGCAGCTCCAGATCGAGCAATCGGCCTCAGCATTTT
clone_size: -
d_call: -
j_call: TRBJ1-5
v_call: TRBV6-2/TRBV6-3

cdr3_aa: CASGYDQGSTEAFF
cdr3_nt: TGTGCTAGCGGTTACGATCAGGGAAGCACTGAAGCTTTCTTT
clone_size: -
d_call: -
j_call: TRBJ1-1
v_call: TRBV6-2/TRBV6-3

cdr3_aa: CASTLQSTDTRYF
cdr3_nt: TGTGCCAGCACTCTCCAGAGCACAGATACGCGGTATTTT
clone_size: -
d_call: -
j_call: TRBJ2-3
v_call: TRBV6-5

cdr3_aa: CASSLVVGLGLYEQYF
cdr3_nt: TGTGCCAGCAGTTTAGTCGTGGGTCTCGGCCTCTACGAGCAGTACTTC
clone_size: -
d_call: -
j_call: TRBJ2-7
v_call: TRBV12-3/TRBV12-4

cdr3_aa: CAINLGVSNNEQFF
cdr3_nt: TGTGCCATTAACTTAGGCGTCTCGAACAATGAGCAGTTCTTC
clone_size: few
d_call: -
j_call: TRBJ2-1
v_call: TRBV11-3

cdr3_aa: CASSLRDFSYEQYF
cdr3_nt: TGTGCCAGCAGTTTGCGGGACTTTTCCTACGAGCAGTACTTC
clone_size: -
d_call: -
j_call: TRBJ2-7
v_call: TRBV5-4

cdr3_aa: CTSGSGGSSVGARTDTQHF
cdr3_nt: TGTACCAGCGGCTCTGGGGGAAGCTCTGTTGGAGCCCGCACAGATACGCAGCATTTT
clone_size: -
d_call: -
j_call: TRBJ1-5
v_call: TRBV11-1

cdr3_aa: CAWSGVQAGSNDQFF
cdr3_nt: TGTGCCTGGAGTGGGGTGCAGGCGGGAAGCAATGATCAGTTCTTC
clone_size: -
d_call: -
j_call: TRBJ2-1
v_call: TRBV30

cdr3_aa: CANSPCGGPYEQYF
cdr3_nt: TGTGCCAACAGTCCCTGTGGCGGACCATACGAGCAATACTTC
clone_size: -
d_call: -
j_call: TRBJ2-7
v_call: TRBV12-3/TRBV12-4

cdr3_aa: CASSLGLGRDYVQYF
cdr3_nt: TGTGCCAGCAGCTTAGGACTAGGGCGAGACTACGTGCAGTACTTC
clone_size: -
d_call: -
j_call: TRBJ2-7
v_call: TRBV7-9

cdr3_aa: CASSYNPSGSTGANVANF
cdr3_nt: TGTGCCAGCAGTTACAATCCTAGCGGGAGTACTGGGGCCAACGTCGCGAATTTC
clone_size: -
d_call: TRBD2
j_call: TRBJ2-6
v_call: TRBV6-5

cdr3_aa: CASSQAGGHEGYTF
cdr3_nt: TGTGCCAGTAGCCAAGCTGGGGGGCATGAAGGCTACACCTTC
clone_size: -
d_call: -
j_call: TRBJ1-2
v_call: TRBV7-9

cdr3_aa: CASSSNTGVGYTF
cdr3_nt: TGTGCCAGCAGCTCTAACACAGGGGTAGGCTACACCTTC
clone_size: -
d_call: TRBD1
j_call: TRBJ1-2
v_call: TRBV11-2

cdr3_aa: CTSSPGRGLFF
cdr3_nt: TGTACCAGCAGCCCTGGACGGGGTCTATTCTTC
clone_size: -
d_call: -
j_call: TRBJ2-1
v_call: TRBV7-8

cdr3_aa: CAGSLQAGISIDTQYF
cdr3_nt: TGTGCCGGCAGCTTACAAGCGGGAATCAGCATAGATACGCAGTATTTT
clone_size: -
d_call: TRBD2
j_call: TRBJ2-3
v_call: TRBV11-2

cdr3_aa: CASSLGQLLNTEAFF
cdr3_nt: TGTGCCAGCAGTTTAGGACAGCTGTTGAACACTGAAGCTTTCTTT
clone_size: many
d_call: -
j_call: TRBJ1-1
v_call: TRBV12-3/TRBV12-4

cdr3_aa: CASGLYLGVAQPQHF
cdr3_nt: TGTGCCAGCGGCTTATATCTGGGGGTGGCTCAACCCCAGCATTTT
clone_size: -
d_call: -
j_call: TRBJ1-5
v_call: TRBV11-3